This T cell receptor beta chain was identified in a study of spatial heterogeneity in lung cancer. This clonotype was found many times. The V end was cut by 5 bases, the J end by 5 bases, with 19 bases between. The CDR3 totals 14 residues. From germline, CDR1 is SQVTM and CDR2 ANQGSEA. TCRdb re-analysed the 5' RACE reads in MiXCR, keeping a single row per CDR3 protein. Of some 40,000 distinct CDR3 sequences in the sample, around 3.1% were seen once. Time point defined: sample taken at primary tumor resection. In each case, whole RNA from tumor, nontumor lung or frozen PBMC was sequenced unsorted. Sequencing used normal lung tissue next to the tumor, obtained at surgery. This sequence originates from a male donor with early-stage non-small cell lung cancer. V gene TRBV29-1 combines with J gene TRBJ2-7; D possibly corresponds to TRBD2 (6 bases). Here the CDR3 DNA reads TGCAGCGTTAAGAAAGCACTCGCGGGGAACGAGCAGTACTTC. Translation: CSVKKALAGNEQYF.